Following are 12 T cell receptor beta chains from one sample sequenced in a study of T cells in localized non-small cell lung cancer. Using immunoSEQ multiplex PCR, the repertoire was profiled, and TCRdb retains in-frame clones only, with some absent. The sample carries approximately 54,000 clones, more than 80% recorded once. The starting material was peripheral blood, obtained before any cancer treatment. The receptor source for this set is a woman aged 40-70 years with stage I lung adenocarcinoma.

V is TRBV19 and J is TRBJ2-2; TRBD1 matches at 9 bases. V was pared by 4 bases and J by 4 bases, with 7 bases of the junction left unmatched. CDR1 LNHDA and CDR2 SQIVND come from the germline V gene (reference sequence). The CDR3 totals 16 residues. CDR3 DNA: TGTGCCAGTAGTACAAACAGGGGGCCGGTCACCGGGGAGCTGTTTTTT. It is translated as CASSTNRGPVTGELFF.

CDR3 bases: TGTGCCAGCAGCTTAGTCGGGGGGGCGGGAGCTTTCTTT. This encodes CASSLVGGAGAFF. This chain links TRBV7-8 with TRBJ1-1; D may be TRBD1 (6 bases). V lost 1 base to trimming and J lost 10 bases, with 13 bases between them. The CDR3 runs to 13 residues. Germline assignment: CDR1 SGHVS and CDR2 FQNEAQ.

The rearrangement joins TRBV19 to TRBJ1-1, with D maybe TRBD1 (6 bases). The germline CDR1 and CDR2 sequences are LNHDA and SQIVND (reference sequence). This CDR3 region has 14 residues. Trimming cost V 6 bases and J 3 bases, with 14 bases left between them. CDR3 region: CASRDRYRDTEAFF. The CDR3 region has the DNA TGTGCCAGTAGGGATCGTTACAGGGACACTGAAGCTTTCTTT.

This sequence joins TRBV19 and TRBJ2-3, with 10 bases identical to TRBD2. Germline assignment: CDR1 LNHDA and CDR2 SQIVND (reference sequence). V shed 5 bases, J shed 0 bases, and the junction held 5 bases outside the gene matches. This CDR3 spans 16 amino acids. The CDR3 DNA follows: TGTGCCAGTAGTTCGACTAGCGGGCAAAGCACAGATACGCAGTATTTT. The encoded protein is CASSSTSGQSTDTQYF.

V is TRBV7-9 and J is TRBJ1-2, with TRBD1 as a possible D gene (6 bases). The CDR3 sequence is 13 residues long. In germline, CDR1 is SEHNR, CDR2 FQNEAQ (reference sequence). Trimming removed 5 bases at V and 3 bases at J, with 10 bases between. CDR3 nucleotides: TGTGCCAGCAGCCTGGACAGTCACTATGGCTACACCTTC. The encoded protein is CASSLDSHYGYTF. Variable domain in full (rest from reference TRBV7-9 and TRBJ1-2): DTGVSQNPRHKITKRGQNVTFRCDPISEHNRLYWYRQTLGQGPEFLTYFQNEAQLEKSRLLSDRFSAERPKGSFSTLEIQRTEQGDSAMYLCASSLDSHYGYTFGSGTRLTVV.

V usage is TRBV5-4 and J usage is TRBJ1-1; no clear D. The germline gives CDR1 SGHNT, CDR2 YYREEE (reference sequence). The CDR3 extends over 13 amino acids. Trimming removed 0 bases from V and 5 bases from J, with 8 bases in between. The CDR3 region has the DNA TGTGCCAGCAGCTTGGCTCTAGGAACTGAAGCTTTCTTT. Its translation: CASSLALGTEAFF. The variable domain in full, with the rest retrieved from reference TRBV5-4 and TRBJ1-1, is ETGVTQSPTHLIKTRGQQVTLRCSSQSGHNTVSWYQQALGQGPQFIFQYYREEENGRGNFPPRFSGLQFPNYSSELNVNALELDDSALYLCASSLALGTEAFFGQGTRLTVV.

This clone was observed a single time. The CDR3 coding sequence is TGTGCCAGCAGCCGGGACTCCTACAATGAGCAGTTCTTC. Encoded protein: CASSRDSYNEQFF. The chain is built from TRBV28 and TRBJ2-1, with a weak D call TRBD2 (5 bases). Germline CDR1 and CDR2: MDHEN and SYDVKM. The CDR3 totals 13 residues. Trimming removed 6 bases at V and 0 bases at J, with 6 bases between.

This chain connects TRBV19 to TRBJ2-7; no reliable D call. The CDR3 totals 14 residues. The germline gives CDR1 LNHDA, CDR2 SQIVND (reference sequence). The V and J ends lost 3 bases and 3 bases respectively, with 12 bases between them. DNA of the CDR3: TGTGCCAGTAGTATGTCTGGGAACAGCTACGAGCAGTACTTC. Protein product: CASSMSGNSYEQYF.

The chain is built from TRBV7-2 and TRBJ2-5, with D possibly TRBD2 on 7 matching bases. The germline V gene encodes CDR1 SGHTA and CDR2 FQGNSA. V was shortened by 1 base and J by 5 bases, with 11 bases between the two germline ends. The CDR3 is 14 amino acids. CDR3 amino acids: CASSLGGGLETQYF. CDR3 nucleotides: TGTGCCAGCAGCTTAGGCGGGGGCTTGGAGACCCAGTACTTC.

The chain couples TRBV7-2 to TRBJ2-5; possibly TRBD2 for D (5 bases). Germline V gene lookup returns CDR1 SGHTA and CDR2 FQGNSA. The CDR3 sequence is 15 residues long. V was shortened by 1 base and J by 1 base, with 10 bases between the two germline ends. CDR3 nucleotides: TGTGCCAGCAGCTTAGGGGCGGGTCTCCAAGAGACCCAGTACTTC. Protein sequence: CASSLGAGLQETQYF.

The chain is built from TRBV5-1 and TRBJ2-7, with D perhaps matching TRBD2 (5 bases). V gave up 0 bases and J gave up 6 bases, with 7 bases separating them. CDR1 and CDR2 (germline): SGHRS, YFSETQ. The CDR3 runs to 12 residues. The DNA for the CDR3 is TGCGCCAGCAGCTTGGGTGGAGGCGAGCAGTACTTC. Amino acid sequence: CASSLGGGEQYF.

CDR3 residues: CASSPDLQDLYEQYF. The CDR3 DNA reads TGCGCCAGCAGCCCCGACTTACAGGACCTCTACGAGCAGTACTTC. V is TRBV4-1 and J is TRBJ2-7; weak D call: TRBD1 (5 bases). Trimming cost V 4 bases and J 3 bases, with 16 bases left between them. In germline, CDR1 is MGHRA, CDR2 YSYEKL. CDR3 length equals 15 residues.